This T cell receptor beta chain was sequenced for a study of blood T cell repertoires in COVID-19. About the study: Donors in the United States, Italy and Spain gave samples during acute or convalescent COVID-19. The cDNA or gDNA used as material had been derived from T cells, B-cell-depleted T cells, or PBMCs.

As originally analysed: Estimation of nucleated cell counts was performed using reference gene primer amplification. The repertoire was sequenced with immunoSEQ multiplex PCR; TCRdb's copy has only in-frame clones and lacks some. For V, J and clone size, that table is used; D and trimming come from the DNA. This sample carries tens of thousands of clones, 60% to 75% of them seen once, and the ten largest clones take about a third. The germline gives CDR1 SGHTA, CDR2 FQGNSA. Trimming shortened V by 5 bases and J by 5 bases, and 13 bases separated the two germline ends. The CDR3 covers 14 residues. The sample comprised peripheral blood. This TCR was recovered from a woman between 65 and 79 years old with acute or convalescent COVID-19. This sequence joins TRBV7-2 and TRBJ1-5; no clear D gene. CDR3 in DNA: TGTGCCAGCAGCCCGACTGACGGTTATCAGCCCCAGCATTTT. Translated: CASSPTDGYQPQHF.